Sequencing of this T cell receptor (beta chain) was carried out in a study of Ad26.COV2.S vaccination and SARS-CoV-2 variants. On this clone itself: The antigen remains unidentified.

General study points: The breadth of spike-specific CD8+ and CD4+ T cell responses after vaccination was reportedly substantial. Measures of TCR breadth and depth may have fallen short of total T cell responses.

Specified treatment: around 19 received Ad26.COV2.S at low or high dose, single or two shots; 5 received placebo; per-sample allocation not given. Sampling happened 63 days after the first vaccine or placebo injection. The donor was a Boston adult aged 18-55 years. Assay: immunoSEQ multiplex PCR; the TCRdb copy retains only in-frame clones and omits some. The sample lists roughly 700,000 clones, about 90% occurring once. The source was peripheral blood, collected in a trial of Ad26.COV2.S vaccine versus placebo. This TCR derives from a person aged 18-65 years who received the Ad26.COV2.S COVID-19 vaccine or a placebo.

In nucleotides, the CDR3 is TGTGCCAGTAGGTCGCAGGGGATTATGAACACTGAAGCTTTCTTT. Amino acid sequence: CASRSQGIMNTEAFF. The V and J genes are TRBV19 and TRBJ1-1, with D perhaps matching TRBD1 (6 bases). This CDR3 is 15 amino acids long. Germline V gene lookup returns CDR1 LNHDA and CDR2 SQIVND (reference sequence). Trimming took off 6 bases at V and 0 bases at J, with 14 bases between the two ends.